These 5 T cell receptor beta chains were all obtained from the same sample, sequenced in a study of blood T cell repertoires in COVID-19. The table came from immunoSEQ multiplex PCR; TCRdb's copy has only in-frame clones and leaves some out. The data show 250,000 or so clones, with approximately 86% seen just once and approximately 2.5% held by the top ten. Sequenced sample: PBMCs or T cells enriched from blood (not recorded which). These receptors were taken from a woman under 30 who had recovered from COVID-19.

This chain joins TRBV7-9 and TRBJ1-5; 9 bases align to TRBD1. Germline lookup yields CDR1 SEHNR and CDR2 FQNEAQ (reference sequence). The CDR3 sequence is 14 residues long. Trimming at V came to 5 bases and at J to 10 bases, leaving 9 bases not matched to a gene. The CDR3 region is CASSTGTGYSPQHF. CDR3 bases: TGTGCCAGCAGCACCGGGACAGGGTATTCTCCCCAGCATTTT.

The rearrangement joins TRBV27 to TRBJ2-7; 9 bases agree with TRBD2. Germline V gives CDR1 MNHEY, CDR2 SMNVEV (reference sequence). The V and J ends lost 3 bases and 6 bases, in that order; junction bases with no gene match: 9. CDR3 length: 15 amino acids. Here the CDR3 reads CASSLVPSGAREQYF. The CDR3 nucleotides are TGTGCCAGCAGTTTGGTTCCTAGCGGGGCGCGCGAGCAGTACTTC.

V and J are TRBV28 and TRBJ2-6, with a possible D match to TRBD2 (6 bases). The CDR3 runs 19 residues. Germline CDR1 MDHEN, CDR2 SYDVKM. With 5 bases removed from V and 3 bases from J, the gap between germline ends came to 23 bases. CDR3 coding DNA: TGTGCCAGCAGTCGACGGATTGGGTGGCGGGAAGGTGGGGCCAACGTCCTGACTTTC. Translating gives CASSRRIGWREGGANVLTF.

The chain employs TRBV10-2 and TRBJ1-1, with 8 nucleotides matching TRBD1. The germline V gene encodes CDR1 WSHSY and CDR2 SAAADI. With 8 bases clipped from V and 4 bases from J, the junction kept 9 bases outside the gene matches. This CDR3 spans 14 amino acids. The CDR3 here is CASYSGGVVTEAFF. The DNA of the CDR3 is TGCGCCAGCTACTCAGGGGGCGTAGTCACTGAAGCTTTCTTT.

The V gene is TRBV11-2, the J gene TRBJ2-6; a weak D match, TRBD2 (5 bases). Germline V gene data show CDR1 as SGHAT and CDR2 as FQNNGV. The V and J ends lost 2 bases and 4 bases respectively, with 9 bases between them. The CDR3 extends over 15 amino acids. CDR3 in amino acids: CASSLRGMGANVLTF. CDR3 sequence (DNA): TGTGCCAGCAGCTTACGGGGAATGGGGGCCAACGTCCTGACTTTC. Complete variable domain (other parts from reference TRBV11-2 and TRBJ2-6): EAGVAQSPRYKIIEKRQSVAFWCNPISGHATLYWYQQILGQGPKLLIQFQNNGVVDDSQLPKDRFSAERLKGVDSTLKIQPAKLEDSAVYLCASSLRGMGANVLTFGAGSRLTVL.